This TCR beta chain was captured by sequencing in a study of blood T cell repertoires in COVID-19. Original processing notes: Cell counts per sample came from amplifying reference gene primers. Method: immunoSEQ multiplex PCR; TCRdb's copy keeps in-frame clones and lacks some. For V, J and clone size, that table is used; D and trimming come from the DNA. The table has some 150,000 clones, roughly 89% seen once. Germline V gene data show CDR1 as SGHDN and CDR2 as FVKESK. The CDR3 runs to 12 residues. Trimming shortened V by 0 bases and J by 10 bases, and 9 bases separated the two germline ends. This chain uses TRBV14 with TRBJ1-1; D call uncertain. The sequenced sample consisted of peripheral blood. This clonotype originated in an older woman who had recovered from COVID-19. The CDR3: CASSQDRRLAFF. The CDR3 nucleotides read TGTGCCAGCAGCCAAGATCGGCGGCTAGCTTTCTTT. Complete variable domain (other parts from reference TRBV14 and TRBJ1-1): EAGVTQFPSHSVIEKGQTVTLRCDPISGHDNLYWYRRVMGKEIKFLLHFVKESKQDESGMPNNRFLAERTGGTYSTLKVQPAELEDSGVYFCASSQDRRLAFFGQGTRLTVV.